This paragraph reports one TCR beta chain. As yet, its antigen is unknown. The CDR3 is 15 residues long. Deep was the level at which the assay was run. Genomic DNA of each subset was evenly split across several immunoSEQ plates. Assay: immunoSEQ multiplex PCR; the TCRdb copy retains only in-frame clones and omits some. Of fewer than 1.6 million clones listed, 98% were seen once; the top ten hold 0.36%. This specimen belongs to a study of shared clonotypes between healthy human individuals. Study-level points and caveats: Measured sharing among donors was expected to vary with sequencing depth.

The sample taken for sequencing was naive CD4+ T cells sorted from blood. The subset was: CD45RA+ positively selected. The rearrangement joins TRBV12-2 to TRBJ2-2; the D call in the table, TRBD1, was not verified against the DNA. TRBV12-2 is tagged as a pseudogene. This TCR was sampled from a man in his thirties or forties in good health. Here the CDR3 reads CASRTPGEHTGELFF. The CDR3 DNA reads TGTGCAAGTCGCACCCCAGGGGAGCACACCGGGGAGCTGTTTTTT.